A selection of T cell receptor beta chains follows, all from one sample in a study of glioma-infiltrating T cells after dendritic cell vaccination. The repertoire was sequenced with immunoSEQ multiplex PCR; TCRdb's copy has only in-frame clones and lacks some. Of under 100,000 clones listed, more than 75% are singletons. Sequences were derived from blood, sampled before dendritic cell vaccination. The receptors derive from a human donor with glioblastoma. Both conserved end residues are trimmed from each CDR3. The order of the fields is clone size, V gene, J gene, CDR3 protein. Only part of the rows carry a size: once, few, many, or a class if the clone is expanded.

few	TRBV19	TRBJ1-2	ASRKTGVNYGYT
once	TRBV15	TRBJ1-2	ATSRDVGQQTYGYT
-	TRBV4-1	TRBJ2-1	ASSQEQGGGYNEQF
-	TRBV7-2	TRBJ2-7	ASSIGQFYEQY
-	TRBV7-6	TRBJ2-7	ASSLPAGYEQY
-	TRBV6-1	TRBJ2-5	ASSAATDPQETQY
-	TRBV30	TRBJ1-3	AWSPLLGGNTIY
-	TRBV5-6	TRBJ2-7	ASSLVGNRDQQY
-	TRBV19	TRBJ1-5	ASSFQGSNQPQH
hyperexpanded	TRBV6-1	TRBJ1-5	ASSEGVEGVNQPQH
few	TRBV7-3	TRBJ2-5	ASSRTGDETQY
-	TRBV18	TRBJ1-5	ASSRQGSGNQPQH
-	TRBV25-1	TRBJ2-7	ASTPWTGKMEQY
-	TRBV4-2	TRBJ2-3	ASSQIGGSSPDTQY
-	TRBV19	TRBJ2-5	ASSYSLQSETQY
-	TRBV7-8	TRBJ2-7	ASSFTGGASYEQY
-	TRBV19	TRBJ2-1	ASSIGSLNNEQF
-	TRBV27	TRBJ1-1	ASSLRGWNTEAF
-	TRBV30	TRBJ2-7	AWSSGDLYEQY
-	TRBV11-2	TRBJ1-6	ASSLTLTGAPSALH
-	TRBV4-2	TRBJ2-7	ASSQVGGSGEQY
-	TRBV5-1	TRBJ1-1	ASSQRGSGTEAF
-	TRBV29-1	TRBJ1-1	SVVHRNTEAF
-	TRBV28	TRBJ1-1	ASSLVRGNTEAF
few	TRBV13	TRBJ1-1	ASSLGFRDTEAF
-	TRBV5-6	TRBJ1-1	ASSPGPTEAF
-	TRBV25-1	TRBJ1-1	ASRATTGSAEAF
-	TRBV11-2	TRBJ2-3	ASGRGRGTDTQY
-	TRBV30	TRBJ2-7	AWSGWDRGKEQY
-	TRBV6-5	TRBJ1-5	ASSYSEGVIQH
-	TRBV29-1	TRBJ2-1	SVAGRDRF
-	TRBV18	TRBJ2-5	ASSPGQGIVMTQY
-	TRBV7-9	TRBJ2-3	ASSSRSAGSTDTQY
-	TRBV7-9	TRBJ1-2	ASSSLQGLYGYT
-	TRBV18	TRBJ1-4	ASSRGQPTNEKLF
-	TRBV7-9	TRBJ2-7	ASSLGKGWY
-	TRBV19	TRBJ2-1	ASSKRDRGEQF
-	TRBV6-1	TRBJ1-2	ASSMGRNYGYT
many	TRBV4-3	TRBJ1-3	ASSQDSHSGNTIY
-	TRBV29-1	TRBJ1-2	SVDGTGGFGYGYT
few	TRBV12-5	TRBJ1-2	ASGLAGTGNYGYT
-	TRBV27	TRBJ2-5	ASSPQGQETQY
-	TRBV7-2	TRBJ2-5	ASSPRTGEETQY
-	TRBV9	TRBJ2-7	ASSVERGPPYEQY
-	TRBV6-5	TRBJ1-1	ASSKDRANTEAF
-	TRBV18	TRBJ2-7	ATTRDISYEQY
few	TRBV7-3	TRBJ2-3	ASSRWGGGEDTQY
once	TRBV2	TRBJ2-7	ASREQRYEQY
-	TRBV18	TRBJ2-7	ASSPPTGEQY
once	TRBV7-3	TRBJ1-1	ASSARGNTEAF
-	TRBV19	TRBJ1-1	ASTYDKNTEAF
-	TRBV2	TRBJ2-7	ASSEGTGYEQY
-	TRBV5-1	TRBJ2-3	ASSLEGQYTDTQY
-	TRBV6-1	TRBJ2-6	ASTFSGANVLT
-	TRBV7-8	TRBJ2-1	AKGLATYNEQF
-	TRBV14	TRBJ2-7	ASSRTGGTYEQY